These 14 T cell receptor beta chains came from one sample sequenced in a study of blood T cell repertoires in COVID-19. Sequencing was performed with immunoSEQ multiplex PCR; in TCRdb, only in-frame clones are kept and a portion is missing. The sample lists some 350,000 clones, about 90% seen once, with under 3% in the top ten. Sequenced sample: PBMCs or T cells enriched from blood (not recorded which). The origin of the receptors is a woman aged 25 to 45 who had recovered from COVID-19.

The chain couples TRBV30 to TRBJ2-3; maybe TRBD2 (7 bases). Germline V gives CDR1 GTSNPN, CDR2 SVGIG (reference sequence). The CDR3 is 14 amino acids. Trimming took off 4 bases at V and 4 bases at J, with 15 bases between the two ends. The chain's CDR3 is CAWKGGFPPDTQYF. The DNA for the CDR3 is TGTGCCTGGAAGGGGGGGTTCCCTCCAGATACGCAGTATTTT.

Note on this clone: Other DNA sequences in this specimen translate into the identical CDR3. This chain links TRBV19 with TRBJ2-7, with a possible D match to TRBD1 (6 bases). The V and J ends lost 5 bases and 3 bases respectively, with 11 bases between them. CDR3 length: 13 residues. Per germline, CDR1 LNHDA and CDR2 SQIVND (reference sequence). In nucleotides, the CDR3 is TGTGCCAGTAGTCTGACAGGAGGCTACGAGCAGTACTTC. Translating it yields CASSLTGGYEQYF.

As DNA, the CDR3 is TGTGCCAGCAGCCCTGAGCGCAATCAGCCCCAGCATTTT. Protein product: CASSPERNQPQHF. The chain carries TRBV6-4 and TRBJ1-5; the D is unclear. The CDR3 has 13 amino acids. Germline values: CDR1 MRHNA, CDR2 SNTAGT. V was pared by 6 bases and J by 2 bases, with 8 bases between.

The V call is TRBV28, the J call TRBJ1-6; 7 bases are shared with TRBD1. The CDR3 is made up of 15 amino acids. The germline CDR1 and CDR2 sequences are MDHEN and SYDVKM. Trimming took 8 bases from V and 0 from J; bases not matched to a gene: 4. This chain's CDR3 is CASGQGVSYNSPLHF. CDR3 sequence (DNA): TGTGCCAGCGGGCAGGGGGTCTCCTATAATTCACCCCTCCACTTT.

This clone is a singleton in its sample. The chain joins TRBV27 to TRBJ2-3; 8 nucleotides match TRBD2. The CDR3 runs 13 residues. Germline V CDR1 and CDR2: MNHEY, SMNVEV (reference sequence). V gave up 5 bases and J gave up 11 bases; unmatched junction bases: 9. The CDR3 here is CASSPEPGLVQYF. In DNA, the CDR3 is TGTGCCAGCAGTCCCGAGCCGGGACTAGTGCAGTATTTT.

This clone appeared once. This chain links TRBV9 with TRBJ1-3, with D maybe TRBD1 (5 bases). V was clipped by 0 bases and J by 0 bases, with 10 bases between them. Germline-derived CDR1 and CDR2 are SGDLS and YYNGEE. The CDR3 extends over 16 amino acids. The CDR3 DNA reads as TGTGCCAGCAGCGTAGAGGGGCAGAGCTCTGGAAACACCATATATTTT. Protein sequence: CASSVEGQSSGNTIYF.

The V call is TRBV7-9, the J call TRBJ1-2, with no clear D. Per the germline V gene, CDR1 is SEHNR and CDR2 is FQNEAQ (reference sequence). V lost 6 bases to trimming and J lost 2 bases, with 10 bases between them. CDR3 length equals 13 residues. For the CDR3, the DNA is TGTGCCAGCAGTCTCGACGGGAACTATGGCTACACCTTC. It specifies CASSLDGNYGYTF.

Here the CDR3 reads CASSPRVDYEQYF. CDR3 DNA sequence: TGTGCCAGCAGCCCCCGGGTGGACTACGAGCAGTACTTC. The chain is built from TRBV7-9 and TRBJ2-7; no clear D gene. CDR1 is SEHNR and CDR2 is FQNEAQ in the germline V gene (reference sequence). V gave up 5 bases and J gave up 3 bases, with 11 bases separating them. The CDR3 runs to 13 residues.

The rearrangement links TRBV10-1 to TRBJ2-1; possible D gene TRBD1, 5 bases. V lost 8 bases and J 14 bases, leaving 25 bases between the germline ends. The CDR3 has 14 residues. In germline, CDR1 is WNHNN, CDR2 SYGVQD (reference sequence). Written as DNA, the CDR3 is TGCGCCAGCGAATGTCCACGGACATCAACTCGGGAGTTCTTC. Translating gives CASECPRTSTREFF.

The gene calls are TRBV5-1 and TRBJ2-7; tentative D call: TRBD1 (6 bases). Trimming stripped 7 bases from V and 7 bases from J, with 21 bases between. CDR3 length equals 14 residues. Germline V gene sequence: CDR1 SGHRS, CDR2 YFSETQ. The CDR3 reads CASSRGQGSVEQYF. CDR3 DNA: TGCGCCAGCTCTAGGGGCCAGGGGAGTGTTGAGCAGTACTTC.

V and J are TRBV19 and TRBJ1-5; TRBD1 aligns across 8 bases. Unmatched junction bases numbered 8, after V lost 4 bases and J lost 3 bases. Germline lookup yields CDR1 LNHDA and CDR2 SQIVND (reference sequence). The CDR3 length is 16 residues. The CDR3 coding sequence is TGTGCCAGTAGTACAACGACAGGGGCCATCAATCAGCCCCAGCATTTT. This codes for CASSTTTGAINQPQHF.

The chain couples TRBV7-9 to TRBJ2-1; D is possibly TRBD1 (7 bases). This CDR3 contains 15 residues. CDR1 is SEHNR and CDR2 is FQNEAQ in the germline V gene (reference sequence). The ends were cut back, 1 base at V and 7 bases at J, with 14 bases in the middle. The CDR3 bases are TGTGCCAGCAGCTTAGGCCAGGGGGGTATTAATGAGCAGTTCTTC. Its protein product is CASSLGQGGINEQFF.

This rearrangement joins TRBV28 to TRBJ2-1; the D gene is possibly TRBD2 (6 bases). This CDR3 has 13 amino acids. V shed 8 bases and J shed 6 bases, with 14 bases lying between them. Germline values: CDR1 MDHEN, CDR2 SYDVKM. In nucleotides, the CDR3 is TGTGCCAGCTACGAGGGAGGCCCCAATGAGCAGTTCTTC. It codes for CASYEGGPNEQFF.

The rearrangement joins TRBV19 to TRBJ2-2, with 10 bases lining up with TRBD1. CDR1 is LNHDA, CDR2 SQIVND, per germline (reference sequence). CDR3 length equals 16 residues. With V trimmed by 5 bases and J by 1 base, 4 bases remained unmatched. The CDR3 region has the DNA TGTGCCAGTAGTCGCAGGACAGGGGGGAACACCGGGGAGCTGTTTTTT. Translated, it gives CASSRRTGGNTGELFF.